These 3 T cell receptor beta chains originate from one sample sequenced in a study of blood T cells in healthy people across ages. A J-beta primer mix and a sample-barcoded 5' primer were used in a second PCR of about 7 to 12 cycles. TCRdb re-called the 5' RACE reads with MiXCR, one entry per CDR3 protein. The table lists about 1.5 million distinct CDR3 sequences, 35% to 45% of them singletons. The specimen sequenced was blood. Source of these receptors: a woman between 18 and 29 years old in good health.

The chain combines TRBV20-1 with TRBJ2-5; 8 nucleotides align to TRBD2. V lost 3 bases to trimming and J lost 5 bases; unmatched junction nucleotides: 8. The CDR3 is 14 amino acids. The V gene's germline CDR1 is DFQATT and CDR2 SNEGSKA (reference sequence). The CDR3 spells CSASAREGRETQYF. CDR3 DNA: TGCAGTGCTAGTGCTCGGGAGGGCCGTGAGACCCAGTACTTC.

The sample holds a few counts of this clonotype. The genes are TRBV6-6 and TRBJ1-2; no clear D gene. Germline V gives CDR1 MNHNY, CDR2 SVGAGI (reference sequence). CDR3 length: 17 amino acids. V was trimmed by 1 base and J by 7 bases, leaving 22 bases between them. The CDR3 loop reads CASSYYLVTEGVFGYTF. The CDR3, as DNA: TGTGCCAGCAGTTACTACCTCGTGACTGAGGGTGTATTTGGCTACACCTTC.

The sample holds a few counts of this clonotype. The chain has TRBV4-3 and TRBJ1-1; no firm D call. The germline V and J ends were trimmed by 0 bases and 8 bases, with 10 bases remaining between them. Germline V gene sequence: CDR1 LGHNA, CDR2 YSLEER. The CDR3 has 13 residues. CDR3 sequence (DNA): TGCGCCAGCAGCCAAGAGGGGAGGGTAGAAGCTTTCTTT. It is translated as CASSQEGRVEAFF.